These 20 T cell receptor beta chains were all obtained from the same sample, sequenced in a study of response to subunit inactivated influenza vaccine (dated by TCRdb to about 2018). Library creation used RT-PCR. Instrument used: Illumina HiSeq 2500. TCRdb reanalyzed the raw reads on its own, using fastp at Q25 for trimming and MiXCR for clone calling, and kept in-frame beta chains. Duplicate CDR3 protein sequences are folded into a single record with the most common DNA and genes. A total of roughly 700,000 distinct CDR3 sequences appear in this sample, roughly 13% of them only once. The ten most abundant clones make up approximately 6.5% of the sample. Sequenced here: PBMCs from blood, sampled less than 15 days before vaccination. These receptors were collected from a man aged 50-60 years who received an inactivated influenza vaccine. Donor details come from another sample of the same person, matched by shared clones.

CDR3 residues: CASSLALVTSTDTQYF. Here the CDR3 DNA reads TGTGCCAGCAGCTTAGCGTTGGTGACTAGCACAGATACGCAGTATTTT. The chain is built from TRBV7-8 and TRBJ2-3; no reliable D call. The CDR3 is 16 residues long. CDR1 and CDR2 from the germline V gene are SGHVS and FQNEAQ. V lost 0 bases, J lost 0 bases, and 10 bases lay in between. Supplemented by reference TRBV7-8 and TRBJ2-3, the full variable domain reads GAGVSQSPRYKVAKRGQDVALRCDPISGHVSLFWYQQALGQGPEFLTYFQNEAQLDKSGLPSDRFFAERPEGSVSTLKIQRTQQEDSAVYLCASSLALVTSTDTQYFGPGTRLTVL.

This clonotype was observed a handful of times. This chain links TRBV5-1 with TRBJ2-3; tentative D call: TRBD2 (6 bases). V lost 0 bases and J 4 bases, leaving 12 bases between the germline ends. The V gene's germline CDR1 is SGHRS and CDR2 YFSETQ. The CDR3 is 15 residues long. The CDR3 reads CASSLAGVGADTQYF. The CDR3 nucleotides read TGCGCCAGCAGCTTGGCGGGAGTCGGCGCAGATACGCAGTATTTT.

The chain links TRBV7-9 to TRBJ2-3; 9 nucleotides match TRBD1. The CDR3 runs 16 residues. Per the germline V gene, CDR1 is SEHNR and CDR2 is FQNEAQ (reference sequence). V lost 4 bases to trimming and J lost 3 bases; unmatched junction nucleotides: 8. In DNA, the CDR3 is TGTGCCAGCAGCTCCAAACAGGGGGCGCCTACAGATACGCAGTATTTT. Translation gives CASSSKQGAPTDTQYF.

This clonotype has more than one count but fewer than ten. The chain has TRBV20-1 and TRBJ2-1, with no clear D. The ends were cut back, 3 bases at V and 4 bases at J, with 7 bases in the middle. The germline V gene encodes CDR1 DFQATT and CDR2 SNEGSKA (reference sequence). CDR3 size: 12 residues. Written as DNA, the CDR3 is TGCAGTGCTAGTGGTAATTACAATGAGCAGTTCTTC. Protein product: CSASGNYNEQFF.

In this sample, this clonotype turned up a few times. The chain is built from TRBV12-3 or TRBV12-4 and TRBJ2-7, with 8 bases lining up with TRBD2. Germline trimming cut 6 bases from V and 4 bases from J; bases unmatched to any gene: 8. The CDR3 totals 14 residues. CDR3 residues: CASRDSGMGYEQYF. CDR3 coding DNA: TGTGCCAGCAGGGATAGCGGGATGGGTTACGAGCAGTACTTC.

The chain joins TRBV15 to TRBJ2-3; 9 bases fit TRBD2. Germline loops: CDR1 LNHNV, CDR2 YYDKDF (reference sequence). J gave up 7 bases and V 1 base, and 12 bases lay outside the gene matches. CDR3 length: 17 amino acids. The DNA for the CDR3 is TGTGCCACCAGCAGAGGTGGAGTCGCGGGGGGGCTAAATACGCAGTATTTT. Protein product: CATSRGGVAGGLNTQYF.

This clonotype has ten or more counts. V usage is TRBV5-1 and J usage is TRBJ1-4; perhaps TRBD1 as D (5 bases). In germline, CDR1 is SGHRS, CDR2 YFSETQ. CDR3 length: 13 amino acids. V was clipped by 4 bases and J by 12 bases, with 16 bases between them. CDR3 in amino acids: CASSTGRAAELFF. The CDR3 DNA sequence: TGCGCCAGCAGCACGGGACGGGCGGCGGAACTGTTTTTT. Full variable domain (rest looked up from reference TRBV5-1 and TRBJ1-4): KAGVTQTPRYLIKTRGQQVTLSCSPISGHRSVSWYQQTPGQGLQFLFEYFSETQRNKGNFPGRFSGRQFSNSRSEMNVSTLELGDSALYLCASSTGRAAELFFGSGTQLSVL.

V and J are TRBV6-1 and TRBJ2-2; no definite D call. Trimming removed 6 bases from V and 3 bases from J, with 11 bases in between. The CDR3 runs 14 residues. The germline V gene encodes CDR1 MNHNS and CDR2 SASEGT. This CDR3 is CASSPRPDTGELFF. As DNA, the CDR3 is TGTGCCAGCAGCCCCCGTCCCGACACCGGGGAGCTGTTTTTT.

This clonotype was seen more than once but under ten times. The DNA of the CDR3 is TGTGCCAGCAGCTTAGCGCCTGGAGCGGGGGGGGTCGCCCCTAGCACAGATACGCAGTATTTT. This sequence encodes CASSLAPGAGGVAPSTDTQYF. The chain has TRBV7-2 and TRBJ2-3; 10 bases are shared with TRBD2. Germline V gene data show CDR1 as SGHTA and CDR2 as FQGNSA. The CDR3 loop spans 21 amino acids. V was clipped by 0 bases and J by 0 bases; unmatched bases: 15.

This clonotype was observed a handful of times. J is TRBJ2-5 and V is TRBV4-3; D might be TRBD2 (6 bases). This CDR3 comprises 17 residues. V was clipped by 1 base and J by 0 bases, with 15 bases between them. From germline, CDR1 is LGHNA and CDR2 YSLEER. CDR3 residues: CASSQVWASVYQETQYF. CDR3 nucleotide sequence: TGCGCCAGCAGCCAAGTTTGGGCTAGCGTGTACCAAGAGACCCAGTACTTC.

This clonotype has only a few counts. The chain uses TRBV6-2 or TRBV6-3 and TRBJ2-1, with TRBD2 matching over 9 bases. CDR1 is MNHEY, CDR2 SVGEGT, per germline. V lost 1 base and J lost 3; bases outside the gene matches: 1. There are 15 residues in the CDR3. In DNA form, the CDR3 reads TGTGCCAGCAGTTACTTAGCGGGGGTCTACAATGAGCAGTTCTTC. Protein product: CASSYLAGVYNEQFF.

This clonotype was found a few times. The genes are TRBV5-1 and TRBJ2-5; TRBD1 aligns across 9 bases. CDR1 is SGHRS and CDR2 is YFSETQ in the germline V gene. The CDR3 is 13 residues long. V was pared by 3 bases and J by 7 bases, with 4 bases of the junction left unmatched. CDR3 nucleotides: TGCGCCAGCAGCTCGGGACAGGGACGGACCCAGTACTTC. Protein sequence: CASSSGQGRTQYF.

This clonotype was counted only a few times. The V and J genes are TRBV2 and TRBJ2-7; 7 bases map to TRBD1. The J segment lost 3 bases and the V segment lost 4 bases, leaving 3 bases of the junction unmatched. The CDR3 is made up of 13 amino acids. Germline values: CDR1 SNHLY, CDR2 FYNNEI. The CDR3 DNA follows: TGTGCCAGCAGTGCTAGACAGGGCTACGAGCAGTACTTC. It is translated as CASSARQGYEQYF.

There are a few counts of this clonotype. The rearrangement uses TRBV7-8 and TRBJ2-3; the D is unclear. The CDR3 length is 14 residues. Germline V gene data show CDR1 as SGHVS and CDR2 as FQNEAQ. V gave up 1 base and J gave up 1 base, with 6 bases separating them. The CDR3 here is CASSLEWGTDTQYF. DNA for the CDR3: TGTGCCAGCAGCTTAGAATGGGGCACAGATACGCAGTATTTT.

This clonotype occurred a few times. The V gene is TRBV5-6, the J gene TRBJ1-5; 9 bases agree with TRBD1. Germline V lookup: CDR1 SGHDT, CDR2 YYEEEE. The CDR3 has 16 amino acids. The V gene end was trimmed by 3 bases and the J gene end by 4 bases; junction bases not matched to a gene: 8. CDR3 protein: CASSSRYRGQNQPQHF. The CDR3 DNA sequence: TGTGCCAGCAGCTCCCGATACAGGGGGCAGAATCAGCCCCAGCATTTT.

The chain links TRBV6-1 to TRBJ1-4, with TRBD1 matching over 7 bases. This CDR3 region has 15 residues. Germline V gene data show CDR1 as MNHNS and CDR2 as SASEGT. Trimming removed 6 bases from V and 0 bases from J; junction bases left unmatched: 4. DNA of the CDR3: TGTGCCAGCAGGTCTCAGGGGGCAACTAATGAAAAACTGTTTTTT. It specifies CASRSQGATNEKLFF.

Only a few counts were recorded for this clonotype. The chain links TRBV6-2 or TRBV6-3 to TRBJ2-7; 7 bases agree with TRBD1. CDR3 size: 16 residues. With V trimmed by 2 bases and J by 0 bases, 7 bases remained unmatched. CDR1 MNHEY and CDR2 SVGEGT come from the germline V gene. The CDR3 nucleotides are TGTGCCAGCAGTTACCCTTCCGACAGGGACTCCTACGAGCAGTACTTC. Protein: CASSYPSDRDSYEQYF.

This clonotype showed up many times. V gene TRBV9 combines with J gene TRBJ1-2; 10 bases line up with TRBD1. Trimming removed 3 bases from V and 2 bases from J; junction bases left unmatched: 1. The CDR3 spans 14 residues. Per the germline V gene, CDR1 is SGDLS and CDR2 is YYNGEE. The DNA for the CDR3 is TGTGCCAGCAGCGCGGGACAGGGGAACTATGGCTACACCTTC. Translating gives CASSAGQGNYGYTF.

There are a few counts of this clonotype. This chain uses TRBV12-3 or TRBV12-4 with TRBJ1-4; 9 bases match TRBD1. The CDR3 spans 14 residues. With V trimmed by 7 bases and J by 6 bases, 6 bases remained unmatched. CDR3 protein: CASTKRDRDEKLFF. CDR3 nucleotide sequence: TGTGCCAGCACCAAGAGGGACAGGGATGAAAAACTGTTTTTT.

This clonotype was observed a few times. J is TRBJ2-5 and V is TRBV12-3 or TRBV12-4; 12 nucleotides agree with TRBD2. Unmatched junction bases numbered 6, after V lost 6 bases and J lost 4 bases. This CDR3 is built from 15 residues. CDR3 bases: TGTGCCAGCAGCAAGACTAGCGGGGGAGGAGAGACCCAGTACTTC. Encoded protein: CASSKTSGGGETQYF.